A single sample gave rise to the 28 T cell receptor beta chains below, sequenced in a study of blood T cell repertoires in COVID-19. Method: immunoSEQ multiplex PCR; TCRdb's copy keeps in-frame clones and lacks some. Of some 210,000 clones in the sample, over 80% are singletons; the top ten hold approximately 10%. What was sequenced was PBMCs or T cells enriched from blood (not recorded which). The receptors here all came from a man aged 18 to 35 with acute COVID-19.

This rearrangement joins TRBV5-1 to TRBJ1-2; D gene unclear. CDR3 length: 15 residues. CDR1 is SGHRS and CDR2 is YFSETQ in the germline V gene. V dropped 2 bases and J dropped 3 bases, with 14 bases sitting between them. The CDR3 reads CASSLTASQDYGYTF. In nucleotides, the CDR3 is TGCGCCAGCAGCTTAACAGCCTCCCAGGACTATGGCTACACCTTC.

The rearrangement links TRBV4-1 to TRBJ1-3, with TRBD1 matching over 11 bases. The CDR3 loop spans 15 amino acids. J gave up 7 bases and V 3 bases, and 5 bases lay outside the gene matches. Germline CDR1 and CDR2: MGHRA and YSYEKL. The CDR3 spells CASSQIRDRGNTIYF. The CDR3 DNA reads TGCGCCAGCAGCCAGATTCGGGACAGGGGGAACACCATATATTTT.

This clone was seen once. DNA for the CDR3: TGTGCCAGCAGCAAGGGCCCCATAGAAGGGGCCGGGGAGCTGTTTTTT. Translation: CASSKGPIEGAGELFF. The chain employs TRBV11-2 and TRBJ2-2; TRBD1 is a possible D gene (5 bases). CDR3 length: 16 amino acids. Deletions cut 5 bases from V and 6 bases from J, with 19 bases between. CDR1 is SGHAT and CDR2 is FQNNGV in the germline V gene.

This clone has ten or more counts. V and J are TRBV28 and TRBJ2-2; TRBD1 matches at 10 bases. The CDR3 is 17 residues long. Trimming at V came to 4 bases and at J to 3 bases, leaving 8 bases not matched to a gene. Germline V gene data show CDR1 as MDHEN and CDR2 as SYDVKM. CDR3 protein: CASSSAGTGDHTGELFF. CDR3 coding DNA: TGTGCCAGCAGTTCCGCCGGGACAGGGGACCACACCGGGGAGCTGTTTTTT.

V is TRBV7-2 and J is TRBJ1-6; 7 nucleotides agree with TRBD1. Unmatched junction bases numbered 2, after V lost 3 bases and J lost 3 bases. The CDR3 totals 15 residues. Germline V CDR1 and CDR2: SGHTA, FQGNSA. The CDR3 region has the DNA TGTGCCAGCAGCTTGACAGGGAACTATAATTCACCCCTCCACTTT. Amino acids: CASSLTGNYNSPLHF.

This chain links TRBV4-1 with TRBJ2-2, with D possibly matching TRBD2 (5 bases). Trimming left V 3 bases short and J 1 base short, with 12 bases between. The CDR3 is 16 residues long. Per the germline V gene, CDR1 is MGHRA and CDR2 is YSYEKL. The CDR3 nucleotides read TGCGCCAGCAGCCAGGAGACTACCATGAACACCGGGGAGCTGTTTTTT. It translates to CASSQETTMNTGELFF.

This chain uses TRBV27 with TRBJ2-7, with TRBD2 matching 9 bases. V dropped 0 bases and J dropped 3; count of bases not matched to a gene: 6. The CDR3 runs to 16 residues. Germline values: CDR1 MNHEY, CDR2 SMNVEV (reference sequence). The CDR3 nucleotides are TGTGCCAGCAGTTTATCGTCACCAGCGGGAGGCTACGAGCAGTACTTC. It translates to CASSLSSPAGGYEQYF.

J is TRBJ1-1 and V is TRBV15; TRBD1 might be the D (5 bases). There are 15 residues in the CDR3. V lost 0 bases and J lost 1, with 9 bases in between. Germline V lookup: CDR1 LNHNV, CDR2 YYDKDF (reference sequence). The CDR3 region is CATSRDRQGNTEAFF. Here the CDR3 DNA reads TGTGCCACCAGCAGAGATAGGCAGGGGAACACTGAAGCTTTCTTT.

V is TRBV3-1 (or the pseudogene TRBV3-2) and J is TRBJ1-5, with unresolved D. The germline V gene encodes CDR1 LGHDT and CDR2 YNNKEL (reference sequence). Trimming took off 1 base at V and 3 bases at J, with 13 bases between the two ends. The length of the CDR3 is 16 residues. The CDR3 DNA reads TGTGCCAGCAGCCAAGTCCCTGGAGGTCACAATCAGCCCCAGCATTTT. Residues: CASSQVPGGHNQPQHF.

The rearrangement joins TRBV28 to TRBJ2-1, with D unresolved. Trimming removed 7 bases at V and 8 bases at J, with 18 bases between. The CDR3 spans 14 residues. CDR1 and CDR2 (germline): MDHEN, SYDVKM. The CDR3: CASNLSPLLDEQFF. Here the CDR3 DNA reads TGTGCCAGCAACCTTTCCCCACTACTCGATGAGCAGTTCTTC.

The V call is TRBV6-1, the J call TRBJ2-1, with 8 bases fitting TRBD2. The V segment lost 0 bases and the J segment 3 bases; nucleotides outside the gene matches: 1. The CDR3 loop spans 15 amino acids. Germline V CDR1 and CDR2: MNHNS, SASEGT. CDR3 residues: CASSEASGIYNEQFF. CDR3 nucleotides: TGTGCCAGCAGTGAAGCTAGCGGGATCTACAATGAGCAGTTCTTC.

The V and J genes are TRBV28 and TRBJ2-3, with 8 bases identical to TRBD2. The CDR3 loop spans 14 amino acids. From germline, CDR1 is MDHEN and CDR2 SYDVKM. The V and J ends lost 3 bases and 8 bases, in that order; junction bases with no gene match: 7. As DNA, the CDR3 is TGTGCCAGCAGTTTTACGGGAGGGCCGGGTACGCAGTATTTT. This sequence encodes CASSFTGGPGTQYF. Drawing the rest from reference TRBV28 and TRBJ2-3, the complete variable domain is DVKVTQSSRYLVKRTGEKVFLECVQDMDHENMFWYRQDPGLGLRLIYFSYDVKMKEKGDIPEGYSVSREKKERFSLILESASTNQTSMYLCASSFTGGPGTQYFGPGTRLTVL.

The CDR3 reads CAWTPGGRFDLETQYF. The DNA of the CDR3 is TGTGCCTGGACGCCCGGGGGGCGGTTTGACTTGGAGACCCAGTACTTC. The chain couples TRBV30 to TRBJ2-5; tentatively, D is TRBD2 (7 bases). Germline assignment: CDR1 GTSNPN and CDR2 SVGIG (reference sequence). Between the trimmed V and J ends, which lost 4 bases and 5 bases, there was a span of 23 bases. The CDR3 consists of 16 residues.

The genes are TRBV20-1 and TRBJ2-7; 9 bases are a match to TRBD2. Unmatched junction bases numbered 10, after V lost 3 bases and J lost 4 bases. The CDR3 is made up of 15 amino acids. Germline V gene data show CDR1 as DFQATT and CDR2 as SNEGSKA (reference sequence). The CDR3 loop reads CSASPPVTSGYEQYF. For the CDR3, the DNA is TGCAGTGCTAGTCCCCCCGTAACTAGCGGGTACGAGCAGTACTTC.

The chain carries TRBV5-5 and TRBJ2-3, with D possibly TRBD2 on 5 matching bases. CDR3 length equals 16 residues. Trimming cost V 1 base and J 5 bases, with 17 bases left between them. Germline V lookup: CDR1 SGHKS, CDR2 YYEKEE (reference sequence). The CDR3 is CASSLKPSGMLDTQYF. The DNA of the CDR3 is TGTGCCAGCAGCTTGAAGCCGTCGGGAATGCTAGATACGCAGTATTTT.

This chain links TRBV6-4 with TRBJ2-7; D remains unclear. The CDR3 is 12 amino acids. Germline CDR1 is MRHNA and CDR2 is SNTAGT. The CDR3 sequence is CASSENLISGAV. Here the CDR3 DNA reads TGTGCCAGCAGTGAGAATCTCATATCTGGAGCGGTC.

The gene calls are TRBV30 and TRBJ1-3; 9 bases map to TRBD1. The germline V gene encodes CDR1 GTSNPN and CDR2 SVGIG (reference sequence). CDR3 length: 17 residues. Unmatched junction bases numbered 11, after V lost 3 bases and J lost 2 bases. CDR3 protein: CAWSPGQGPLAGNTIYF. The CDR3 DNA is TGTGCCTGGAGCCCGGGACAGGGCCCCTTAGCTGGAAACACCATATATTTT.

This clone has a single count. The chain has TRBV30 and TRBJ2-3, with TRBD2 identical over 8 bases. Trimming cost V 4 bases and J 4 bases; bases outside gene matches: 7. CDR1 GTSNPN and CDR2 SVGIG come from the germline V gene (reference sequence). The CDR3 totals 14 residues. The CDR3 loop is CAWIPGTRADTQYF. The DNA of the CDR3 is TGTGCCTGGATTCCCGGGACTAGAGCAGATACGCAGTATTTT.

The CDR3 coding sequence is TGTGCCAGCAGCCCCGCGCTGACGGGAAGGAACACTGAAGCTTTCTTT. This translates into CASSPALTGRNTEAFF. The rearrangement joins TRBV7-8 to TRBJ1-1, with D unclear. The CDR3 has 16 amino acids. The ends were cut back, 5 bases at V and 1 base at J, with 17 bases in the middle. From germline, CDR1 is SGHVS and CDR2 FQNEAQ.

CDR3 DNA sequence: TGCGCCAGCAGCCCGGACAGGGTTGCCGGGGAGCTGTTTTTT. Protein product: CASSPDRVAGELFF. This chain uses TRBV5-1 with TRBJ2-2; 8 bases are a match to TRBD1. Trimming at V came to 4 bases and at J to 6 bases, leaving 5 bases not matched to a gene. CDR3 length: 14 residues. CDR1 is SGHRS and CDR2 is YFSETQ in the germline V gene.

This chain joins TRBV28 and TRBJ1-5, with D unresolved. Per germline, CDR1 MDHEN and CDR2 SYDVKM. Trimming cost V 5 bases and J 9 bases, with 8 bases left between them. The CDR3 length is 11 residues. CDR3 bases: TGTGCCAGCAGTGAGACTCGGCCCCAGCATTTT. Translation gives CASSETRPQHF.

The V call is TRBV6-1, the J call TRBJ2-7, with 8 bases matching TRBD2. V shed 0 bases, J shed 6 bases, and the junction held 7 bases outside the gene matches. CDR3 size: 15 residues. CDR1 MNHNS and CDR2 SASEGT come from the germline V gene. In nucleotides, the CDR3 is TGTGCCAGCAGTGAAGCAGGGCGGGGGGCCAGCGAGCAGTACTTC. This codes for CASSEAGRGASEQYF.

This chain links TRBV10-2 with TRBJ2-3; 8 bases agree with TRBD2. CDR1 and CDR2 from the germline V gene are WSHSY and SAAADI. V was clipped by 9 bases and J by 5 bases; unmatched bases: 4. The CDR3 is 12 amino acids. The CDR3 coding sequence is TGCGCCAGTCACAGCGGGAGAGATACGCAGTATTTT. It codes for CASHSGRDTQYF.

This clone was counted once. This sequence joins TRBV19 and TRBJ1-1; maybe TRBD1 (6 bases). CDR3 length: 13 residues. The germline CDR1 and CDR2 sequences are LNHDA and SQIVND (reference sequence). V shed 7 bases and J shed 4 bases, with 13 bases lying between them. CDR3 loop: CASTYGGSTEAFF. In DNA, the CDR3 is TGTGCCAGTACTTATGGGGGCTCCACTGAAGCTTTCTTT.

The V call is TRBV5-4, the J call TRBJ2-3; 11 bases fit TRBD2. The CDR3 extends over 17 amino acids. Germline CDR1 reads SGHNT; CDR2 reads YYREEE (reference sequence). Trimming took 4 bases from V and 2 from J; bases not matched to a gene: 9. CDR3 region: CASSPLAGGRVTDTQYF. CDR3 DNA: TGTGCCAGCAGCCCTTTAGCGGGAGGGCGTGTCACAGATACGCAGTATTTT.

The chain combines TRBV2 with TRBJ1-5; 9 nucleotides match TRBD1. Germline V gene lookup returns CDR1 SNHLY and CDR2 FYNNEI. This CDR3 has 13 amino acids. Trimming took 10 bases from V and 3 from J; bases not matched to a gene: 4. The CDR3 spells CATRQGDNQPQHF. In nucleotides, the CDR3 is TGTGCCACCCGACAGGGGGACAATCAGCCCCAGCATTTT.

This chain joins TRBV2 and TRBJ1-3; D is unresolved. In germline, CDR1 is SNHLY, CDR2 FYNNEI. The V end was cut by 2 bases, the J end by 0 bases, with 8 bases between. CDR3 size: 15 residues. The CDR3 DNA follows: TGTGCCAGCAGTGAAACAGAGATCTCTGGAAACACCATATATTTT. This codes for CASSETEISGNTIYF. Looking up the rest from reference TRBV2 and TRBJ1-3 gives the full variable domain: EPEVTQTPSHQVTQMGQEVILRCVPISNHLYFYWYRQILGQKVEFLVSFYNNEISEKSEIFDDQFSVERPDGSNFTLKIRSTKLEDSAMYFCASSETEISGNTIYFGEGSWLTVV.

The CDR3 nucleotides read TGCGCCAGCAGCCCGGACAGGGGGATGAACACTGAAGCTTTCTTT. It specifies CASSPDRGMNTEAFF. The chain employs TRBV5-1 and TRBJ1-1; the match to TRBD1 covers 10 bases. CDR1 is SGHRS and CDR2 is YFSETQ in the germline V gene. Trimming at V came to 4 bases and at J to 0 bases, leaving 3 bases not matched to a gene. The CDR3 contains 15 residues.